Listed below are T cell receptor beta chains from one sample, sequenced in a study of blood T cell repertoires in COVID-19. Sequenced by immunoSEQ multiplex PCR; TCRdb stores in-frame clones only, minus some. The table has roughly 59,000 clones, roughly 80% seen once; the top ten hold more than 8%. What was sequenced was peripheral blood. These receptor sequences come from a human donor in a cohort sampled during active COVID-19. Both conserved end residues are part of each CDR3. The D gene is left open where the match is weak. Some rows have no size entry. The others give once, few or many, or a class for an expanded clone.

TRBJ1-2,.,TRBV19,.,TGTGCCAGTGGCGGGGATTATGGCTACACCTTC,CASGGDYGYTF
TRBJ1-1,.,TRBV7-9,once,TGTGCCAGCAGCTTATCCTTCCCTGAAGCTTTCTTT,CASSLSFPEAFF
TRBJ2-7,.,TRBV6-2/TRBV6-3,once,TGTGCCAGCAGTTACCGGCAAACTCGAGGCTACGAGCAGTACTTC,CASSYRQTRGYEQYF
TRBJ2-7,TRBD1,TRBV10-3,.,TGTGCCATCGAGGGGGCGCGCGAGCAGTACTTC,CAIEGAREQYF
TRBJ2-7,.,TRBV7-2,once,TGTGCCAGCAGCCGGGGGGGGACAGTGGGCGAGCAGTACTTC,CASSRGGTVGEQYF
TRBJ1-6,TRBD1,TRBV5-4,.,TGTGCCAGCAGCTATGAGACAGGGGCCCTAAGCTCCTATAATTCACCCCTCCACTTT,CASSYETGALSSYNSPLHF
TRBJ2-3,TRBD2,TRBV4-1,few,TGCGCCAGCAGCCAAAAGGGACTAGCGAGCACAGATACGCAGTATTTT,CASSQKGLASTDTQYF
TRBJ2-1,TRBD1,TRBV4-1,.,TGCGCCAGCAGCCAAGATCCGGGACAGGGGACGAATGAGCAGTTCTTC,CASSQDPGQGTNEQFF
TRBJ1-2,.,TRBV5-1,.,TGCGCCAGCAGCTTGGAGGGGGCTAACTATGGCTACACCTTC,CASSLEGANYGYTF
TRBJ2-7,TRBD1,TRBV5-1,few,TGCGCCAGCAGCCCTGGACAGGGGGCGGCCTACGAGCAGTACTTC,CASSPGQGAAYEQYF
TRBJ1-2,TRBD1,TRBV19,.,TGTGCCAGTAGACTTCGGACAGGGGAGGGCTACACCTTC,CASRLRTGEGYTF
TRBJ1-2,.,TRBV18,.,TGTGCCAGCTCACCGAGGTTCACAGGCACAGACCTAAACTATGGCTACACCTTC,CASSPRFTGTDLNYGYTF
TRBJ2-3,.,TRBV12-5,.,TGTGCTAGTGGTTTGAGCTCCACAGATACGCAGTATTTT,CASGLSSTDTQYF
TRBJ2-6,.,TRBV29-1,.,TGCAGCGTACTACAGGGCGGAGTGGCCAACGTCCTGACTTTC,CSVLQGGVANVLTF
TRBJ2-4,TRBD1,TRBV18,.,TGTGCCAGCTCACCACCCCCGGGACAGGGGAACATTCAGTACTTC,CASSPPPGQGNIQYF
TRBJ1-1,.,TRBV19,.,TGTGCCAGTGGATATGGGCCCACTGAAGCTTTCTTT,CASGYGPTEAFF
TRBJ1-4,.,TRBV2,once,TGTGCCAGCAGTGGGGAGGCAGACAATAATGAAAAACTGTTTTTT,CASSGEADNNEKLFF
TRBJ2-7,.,TRBV6-1,few,TGTGCCAGCAGTGAAAGCGAGGATGCGGCGTACGAGCAGTACTTC,CASSESEDAAYEQYF
TRBJ2-3,.,TRBV7-2,.,TGTGCCAGCAGCTTAGGTCGGCGGGATACGCAGTATTTT,CASSLGRRDTQYF
TRBJ1-6,.,TRBV10-2,.,TGCGCCAGCAGTGAGTTGGAGTTCGGGTCACCCCTCCACTTT,CASSELEFGSPLHF
TRBJ2-5,TRBD1,TRBV14,.,TGTGCCAGCAGCCGTGGGACAGCCCGTGGAGAGACCCAGTACTTC,CASSRGTARGETQYF